Shown below are 19 T cell receptor beta chains from a single sample sequenced in a study of T cells after yellow fever vaccination (dated by TCRdb to between 2018 and 2020). Library method: 5' RACE. Sequencing used an Illumina HiSeq 2500. TCRdb applied fastp at Q25 and MiXCR to the public reads, then kept only in-frame beta chains. Rows matching on CDR3 protein sequence are summarized as one entry with the most common DNA and genes. Recorded for this sample are about 510,000 distinct CDR3 sequences; just over 20% of them occurred a single time. The ten top clones hold 15% to 20% of the sample. The treatment or condition label on this specimen signifies: live attenuated yellow fever vaccine strain. Specimen: PBMCs, collected approximately 20 days after the first yellow fever vaccination. The receptors originated from a man aged 18 to 29 who received the YFV17D yellow fever vaccine.

This chain connects TRBV4-1 to TRBJ1-5; tentatively, D is TRBD1 (5 bases). Germline V lookup: CDR1 MGHRA, CDR2 YSYEKL. The V end was cut by 2 bases, the J end by 5 bases, with 13 bases between. There are 15 residues in the CDR3. The CDR3 protein is CASSQKIGAYQPQHF. DNA for the CDR3: TGCGCCAGCAGCCAAAAAATAGGGGCTTATCAGCCCCAGCATTTT.

The gene calls are TRBV29-1 and TRBJ2-1; the D gene is possibly TRBD2 (5 bases). The germline V gene has CDR1 SQVTM and CDR2 ANQGSEA. The CDR3 covers 13 residues. Trimming left V 4 bases short and J 3 bases short, with 10 bases between. The CDR3, as DNA: TGCAGCGTTGTTCGGACTGGCTACAATGAGCAGTTCTTC. This encodes CSVVRTGYNEQFF.

This clonotype was counted only a few times. V and J are TRBV7-3 and TRBJ2-1, with 7 bases fitting TRBD2. Germline trimming cut 5 bases from V and 9 bases from J; bases unmatched to any gene: 7. The CDR3 length is 13 residues. Germline V lookup: CDR1 SGHTA, CDR2 FQGTGA. CDR3 in amino acids: CASSTRPGGEQFF. CDR3 DNA sequence: TGTGCCAGCAGCACACGACCGGGGGGTGAGCAGTTCTTC.

This clonotype was found a few times. The V gene is TRBV7-7, the J gene TRBJ2-7; D may be TRBD1 or TRBD2 (5 bases each). Germline loops: CDR1 SSHAT, CDR2 FNYEAQ (reference sequence). The CDR3 spans 14 residues. The CDR3 reads CASSRRDAPYEQYV. CDR3 nucleotide sequence: TGTGCTAGCAGCAGAAGGGACGCCCCCTACGAGCAGTACGTC.

This clonotype was counted between two and nine times. The chain is built from TRBV11-2 and TRBJ2-5, with 8 nucleotides matching TRBD2. The CDR3 loop spans 15 amino acids. Germline CDR1 is SGHAT and CDR2 is FQNNGV. The J segment lost 5 bases and the V segment lost 1 base, leaving 6 bases of the junction unmatched. The CDR3: CASSLGSGGPETQYF. The CDR3 bases are TGTGCCAGCAGCTTAGGTTCGGGGGGGCCGGAGACCCAGTACTTC.

This clonotype has more than one count but fewer than ten. The chain joins TRBV12-3 or TRBV12-4 to TRBJ2-2, with 7 positions matching TRBD2. V trimming: 3 bases; J trimming: 3 bases; junction bases outside the gene matches: 4. The CDR3 has 15 residues. The CDR3 loop reads CASSFGGWDTGELFF. In DNA form, the CDR3 reads TGTGCCAGCAGTTTCGGGGGGTGGGACACCGGGGAGCTGTTTTTT.

Only a few counts were recorded for this clonotype. The chain uses TRBV3-1 and TRBJ2-1, with TRBD2 matching 9 bases. The germline gives CDR1 LGHDT, CDR2 YNNKEL (reference sequence). This CDR3 contains 16 residues. With V trimmed by 2 bases and J by 4 bases, 6 bases remained unmatched. In DNA form, the CDR3 reads TGTGCCAGCAGCCAATTACCGGGACTAGCTTACAATGAGCAGTTCTTC. Protein sequence: CASSQLPGLAYNEQFF.

In this sample, this clonotype turned up a few times. The chain has TRBV15 and TRBJ2-3; 10 positions agree with TRBD1. With V trimmed by 0 bases and J by 6 bases, 3 bases remained unmatched. The CDR3 length is 15 residues. CDR1 LNHNV and CDR2 YYDKDF come from the germline V gene (reference sequence). CDR3 DNA: TGTGCCACCAGCAGAGAGGGACAGGGGTCGGATACGCAGTATTTT. Residues: CATSREGQGSDTQYF.

This clonotype has more than one count but fewer than ten. The J gene is TRBJ2-5, the V gene TRBV6-5, with 9 bases identical to TRBD2. CDR1 MNHEY and CDR2 SVGAGI come from the germline V gene. There are 17 residues in the CDR3. V lost 0 bases, J lost 4 bases, and 9 bases stayed unmatched. The CDR3 region is CASSYSESGGRGETQYF. The CDR3 nucleotides are TGTGCCAGCAGTTACTCGGAAAGCGGGGGGCGGGGAGAGACCCAGTACTTC.

In its sample, this clonotype was seen a few times. This sequence joins TRBV12-3 or TRBV12-4 and TRBJ2-3, with 9 bases identical to TRBD2. This CDR3 is 16 amino acids long. With V trimmed by 3 bases and J by 4 bases, 8 bases remained unmatched. The CDR3 region has the DNA TGTGCCAGCAGTTTGGGAGTAGCGGGGGTATCAGATACGCAGTATTTT. It codes for CASSLGVAGVSDTQYF.

The chain employs TRBV20-1 and TRBJ2-5; 10 bases line up with TRBD2. Germline-derived CDR1 and CDR2 are DFQATT and SNEGSKA (reference sequence). CDR3 length equals 15 residues. V was pared by 0 bases and J by 5 bases, with 6 bases of the junction left unmatched. The CDR3 DNA reads TGCAGTGCTAGAGAGGTCTTAGCGGGGGGTGAGACCCAGTACTTC. It specifies CSAREVLAGGETQYF.

This clonotype has just a few counts. CDR3 nucleotide sequence: TGCGCCAGCAGCCGAGACAGGGACGCTGGAAACACCATATATTTT. This sequence encodes CASSRDRDAGNTIYF. The rearrangement uses TRBV4-1 and TRBJ1-3, with TRBD1 matching 7 bases. V lost 4 bases and J lost 2; bases outside the gene matches: 5. This CDR3 is built from 15 residues. CDR1 and CDR2 (germline): MGHRA, YSYEKL.

CDR3 sequence (DNA): TGTGCCAGCAGCTTAGAGGACCCCCCGCAGTATTTT. Protein product: CASSLEDPPQYF. V and J are TRBV7-9 and TRBJ2-3; D is undetermined. CDR1 is SEHNR, CDR2 FQNEAQ, per germline (reference sequence). The CDR3 spans 12 residues. Between the trimmed V and J ends, which lost 1 base and 10 bases, there was a span of 9 bases.

This clonotype has a handful of counts. V is TRBV6-2 or TRBV6-3 and J is TRBJ1-2, with a possible D match to TRBD1 (5 bases). Trimming removed 4 bases at V and 3 bases at J, with 12 bases between. This CDR3 is built from 14 residues. From germline, CDR1 is MNHEY and CDR2 SVGEGT. Here the CDR3 DNA reads TGTGCCAGCAGTTGGTCAGGGCAGCACTATGGCTACACCTTC. Its translation: CASSWSGQHYGYTF.

This clonotype was seen a handful of times. The rearrangement joins TRBV27 to TRBJ1-1; TRBD1 agrees at 7 bases. The V gene end was trimmed by 3 bases and the J gene end by 4 bases; junction bases not matched to a gene: 5. The CDR3 is 14 amino acids. The germline V gene encodes CDR1 MNHEY and CDR2 SMNVEV (reference sequence). The CDR3 region has the DNA TGTGCCAGCAGTTTGAACAGGGGAGCCACTGAAGCTTTCTTT. Protein: CASSLNRGATEAFF.

A few counts support this clonotype. V usage is TRBV5-6 and J usage is TRBJ2-2, with 7 positions matching TRBD1. The CDR3 is 15 amino acids. Germline V gene lookup returns CDR1 SGHDT and CDR2 YYEEEE. V was clipped by 5 bases and J by 3 bases; unmatched bases: 7. In DNA, the CDR3 is TGTGCCAGCAGTTCGGACAGGACCCACACCGGGGAGCTGTTTTTT. Translation gives CASSSDRTHTGELFF.

This clonotype was picked up a small number of times. V usage is TRBV3-1 and J usage is TRBJ2-2, with 9 positions matching TRBD1. The ends lost 1 base at V and 6 bases at J; junction bases unmatched: 3. The CDR3 loop spans 15 amino acids. CDR1 and CDR2 from the germline V gene are LGHDT and YNNKEL (reference sequence). The CDR3, as DNA: TGTGCCAGCAGCCAAGGGGACAGGGTCCCCGGGGAGCTGTTTTTT. Amino acids: CASSQGDRVPGELFF. The complete variable domain, with remaining parts taken from reference TRBV3-1 and TRBJ2-2, reads DTAVSQTPKYLVTQMGNDKSIKCEQNLGHDTMYWYKQDSKKFLKIMFSYNNKELIINETVPNRFSPKSPDKAHLNLHINSLELGDSAVYFCASSQGDRVPGELFFGEGSRLTVL.

As for this clonotype: A read error may be the cause here, since a much bigger clone is one base away. The V gene is TRBV2, the J gene TRBJ2-5; maybe TRBD2 (6 bases). Germline CDR1 and CDR2: SNHLY and FYNNEI. This CDR3 has 14 amino acids. CDR3 sequence reads: CAVAFTGTGEAQYF. CDR3 in DNA: TGTGCAGTGGCGTTCACCGGCACTGGGGAGGCCCAGTACTTC.

This clonotype was seen at least ten times. The chain combines TRBV12-3 or TRBV12-4 with TRBJ2-3; no definite D call. V lost 6 bases and J 6 bases, leaving 10 bases between the germline ends. The CDR3 is 12 residues long. CDR3: CASSFGPDTQYF. CDR3 DNA sequence: TGTGCCAGCAGCTTCGGGCCGGATACGCAGTATTTT.